The present T cell receptor beta chain was sequenced within a study of T and B cells in COVID-19 patients. TRB rearrangements were amplified by multiplex PCR with BIOMED2 TRB-A/B primers. TCRdb itself ran the multiplex PCR reads through MiXCR, one entry per CDR3 protein. This table holds around 30,000 distinct CDR3 sequences, about 30% found once. Comments on this clonotype: Its antigen is currently unknown.

Germline V CDR1 and CDR2: SEHNR, FQNEAQ (reference sequence). This CDR3 has 15 amino acids. The ends lost 1 base at V and 5 bases at J; junction bases unmatched: 4. Each TRB amplification used about 220-500 ng of genomic DNA from blood. General observations from the study: In COVID-19 patients, T cell receptor beta variable and joining gene use was reportedly strongly skewed.

This TCR was sampled from a human donor who had recovered from COVID-19. The chain recombines TRBV7-9 with TRBJ2-1; TRBD1 matches 8 bases. Sequenced sample: blood. The CDR3 loop reads CASSLVQGADNEQFF. The DNA for the CDR3 is TGTGCCAGCAGCTTAGTCCAGGGGGCCGACAATGAGCAGTTCTTC.